Presented here are 29 T cell receptor beta chains from one specimen sequenced in a study of blood T cell repertoires in COVID-19. Generated by immunoSEQ multiplex PCR, the TCRdb table keeps only in-frame clones and is missing some. The sample lists hundreds of thousands of clones, 86% occurring once. Sample: PBMCs or T cells enriched from blood (not recorded which). The source is a man aged 18 to 29 who had recovered from COVID-19.

The CDR3 spells CASSLAGAQGEPQHF. CDR3 sequence (DNA): TGTGCCAGCAGCTTAGCAGGGGCACAGGGAGAGCCCCAGCATTTT. The gene calls are TRBV11-2 and TRBJ1-5; D possibly corresponds to TRBD1 (6 bases). With 1 base removed from V and 8 bases from J, the gap between germline ends came to 15 bases. CDR3 length equals 15 residues. Germline assignment: CDR1 SGHAT and CDR2 FQNNGV.

The chain employs TRBV6-1 and TRBJ1-2; no clear D. Deletions cut 2 bases from V and 7 bases from J, with 20 bases between. The CDR3 runs 16 residues. Germline V gives CDR1 MNHNS, CDR2 SASEGT. In DNA, the CDR3 is TGTGCCAGCAGTGAATCCCGGTACCGGGTTTACGGTGGCTACACCTTC. This encodes CASSESRYRVYGGYTF.

The chain is built from TRBV19 and TRBJ1-1; 10 nucleotides align to TRBD1. The CDR3 consists of 16 residues. The germline V gene has CDR1 LNHDA and CDR2 SQIVND (reference sequence). V shed 4 bases and J 5 bases; nucleotides not matched to a gene: 10. The DNA for the CDR3 is TGTGCCAGTAGTAAGACAGGGGGCCTTTTAACGACTGAAGCTTTCTTT. Translating it yields CASSKTGGLLTTEAFF.

The chain recombines TRBV19 with TRBJ2-1, with 7 bases matching TRBD1. Germline V gene sequence: CDR1 LNHDA, CDR2 SQIVND (reference sequence). V lost 6 bases, J lost 6 bases, and 5 bases stayed unmatched. The CDR3 totals 13 residues. The CDR3 coding sequence is TGTGCCAGTAGCCTGACAGGGATCAATGAGCAGTTCTTC. This translates into CASSLTGINEQFF.

This rearrangement joins TRBV5-6 to TRBJ2-5; 11 nucleotides agree with TRBD1. The CDR3 spans 13 residues. Trimming took 4 bases from V and 5 from J; bases not matched to a gene: 1. CDR1 and CDR2 (germline): SGHDT, YYEEEE. CDR3 residues: CASSRTGGETQYF. The CDR3 DNA reads TGTGCCAGCAGCCGGACAGGGGGCGAGACCCAGTACTTC.

This chain links TRBV28 with TRBJ2-1; TRBD2 agrees at 8 bases. With 5 bases clipped from V and 2 bases from J, the junction kept 11 bases outside the gene matches. CDR3 length equals 17 residues. Germline values: CDR1 MDHEN, CDR2 SYDVKM. This chain's CDR3 is CASSLISGNRAYNEQFF. The CDR3 DNA reads TGTGCCAGCAGTCTAATTAGCGGGAATCGGGCCTACAATGAGCAGTTCTTC.

The V call is TRBV5-5, the J call TRBJ1-3, with 10 nucleotides matching TRBD1. The CDR3 is made up of 15 amino acids. V shed 3 bases, J shed 0 bases, and the junction held 0 bases outside the gene matches. The germline CDR1 and CDR2 sequences are SGHKS and YYEKEE (reference sequence). The CDR3, as DNA: TGTGCCAGCAGCTGGGACAGGGGCTCTGGAAACACCATATATTTT. This codes for CASSWDRGSGNTIYF.

The chain links TRBV19 to TRBJ1-1; D is ambiguous. Deletions cut 0 bases from V and 0 bases from J, with 8 bases between. The germline CDR1 and CDR2 sequences are LNHDA and SQIVND (reference sequence). The CDR3 is 15 residues long. CDR3 DNA: TGTGCCAGTAGTATAGAGGCCAGTTTGAACACTGAAGCTTTCTTT. This translates into CASSIEASLNTEAFF.

The rearrangement links TRBV7-6 to TRBJ2-7; 7 nucleotides match TRBD1. Germline assignment: CDR1 SGHVS and CDR2 FNYEAQ. The CDR3 is made up of 14 amino acids. V lost 5 bases, J lost 7 bases, and 11 bases stayed unmatched. Here the CDR3 reads CASSARQGGLEQYF. CDR3 nucleotide sequence: TGTGCCAGCAGCGCCCGACAGGGTGGCTTGGAGCAGTACTTC.

V gene TRBV19 combines with J gene TRBJ1-2; D remains ambiguous. The CDR3 covers 11 residues. Germline-derived CDR1 and CDR2 are LNHDA and SQIVND (reference sequence). The V and J ends lost 3 bases and 7 bases respectively, with 6 bases between them. The CDR3 DNA sequence: TGTGCCAGTAGTATGTACGGTGGCTACACCTTC. The encoded protein is CASSMYGGYTF.

This chain connects TRBV11-2 to TRBJ2-7; the D gene is possibly TRBD1 (5 bases). V shed 0 bases and J shed 2 bases, with 8 bases lying between them. Per the germline V gene, CDR1 is SGHAT and CDR2 is FQNNGV. The length of the CDR3 is 14 residues. CDR3 loop: CASSLDRAAYEQYF. The CDR3 nucleotides read TGTGCCAGCAGCTTAGACAGGGCGGCCTACGAGCAGTACTTC.

The sample holds one count of this clone. The chain uses TRBV5-5 and TRBJ2-1, with D tentatively TRBD2 (5 bases). Trimming removed 3 bases at V and 7 bases at J, with 14 bases between. Germline assignment: CDR1 SGHKS and CDR2 YYEKEE (reference sequence). The CDR3 runs to 14 residues. CDR3 sequence reads: CASSWEMLGNEQFF. Here the CDR3 DNA reads TGTGCCAGCAGCTGGGAGATGCTTGGGAATGAGCAGTTCTTC.

This sequence joins TRBV2 and TRBJ2-2; TRBD1 agrees at 10 bases. V was pared by 6 bases and J by 5 bases, with 0 bases of the junction left unmatched. The V gene's germline CDR1 is SNHLY and CDR2 FYNNEI. The CDR3 is made up of 13 amino acids. The CDR3 region has the DNA TGTGCCAGCAGGGACAGGGGGACCGGGGAGCTGTTTTTT. This encodes CASRDRGTGELFF.

The table lists this clone with a count of one. V is TRBV7-9 and J is TRBJ2-1; 13 bases are shared with TRBD2. The CDR3 has 15 residues. CDR1 and CDR2 from the germline V gene are SEHNR and FQNEAQ (reference sequence). Trimming cost V 5 bases and J 7 bases; bases outside gene matches: 5. In DNA, the CDR3 is TGTGCCAGCAGCACCGGGACTAGCGGGGAAAATGAGCAGTTCTTC. Translation gives CASSTGTSGENEQFF.

CDR3 in amino acids: CASSLPRGLQPQHF. The CDR3 DNA reads as TGTGCCAGCAGTTTACCCCGGGGTTTACAGCCCCAGCATTTT. The chain is built from TRBV28 and TRBJ1-5; D remains ambiguous. Germline CDR1 and CDR2: MDHEN and SYDVKM. The CDR3 spans 14 residues. V was trimmed by 2 bases and J by 7 bases, leaving 12 bases between them. The full variable domain, its missing parts supplied by reference TRBV28 and TRBJ1-5, is DVKVTQSSRYLVKRTGEKVFLECVQDMDHENMFWYRQDPGLGLRLIYFSYDVKMKEKGDIPEGYSVSREKKERFSLILESASTNQTSMYLCASSLPRGLQPQHFGDGTRLSIL.

This chain joins TRBV5-4 and TRBJ2-5; 7 positions agree with TRBD2. The V gene end was trimmed by 4 bases and the J gene end by 3 bases; junction bases not matched to a gene: 9. Germline V gives CDR1 SGHNT, CDR2 YYREEE (reference sequence). This CDR3 is 15 amino acids long. For the CDR3, the DNA is TGTGCCAGCAGCGTCCGGGACTACTGGGAAGAGACCCAGTACTTC. The encoded protein is CASSVRDYWEETQYF.

The CDR3, as DNA: TGTGCCAGCAGTTTATGGGGACTTCCCGAGGGCTTCTTC. Encoded protein: CASSLWGLPEGFF. This chain uses TRBV27 with TRBJ2-1; maybe TRBD2 (6 bases). This CDR3 is 13 amino acids long. Trimming removed 1 base at V and 16 bases at J, with 17 bases between. Germline V lookup: CDR1 MNHEY, CDR2 SMNVEV (reference sequence).

The rearrangement uses TRBV5-1 and TRBJ2-7, with unresolved D. V was shortened by 4 bases and J by 4 bases, with 6 bases between the two germline ends. The germline V gene has CDR1 SGHRS and CDR2 YFSETQ. The CDR3 extends over 11 amino acids. CDR3 nucleotide sequence: TGCGCCAGCAGCGAGAATTACGAGCAGTACTTC. Amino acids: CASSENYEQYF.

This sequence joins TRBV5-4 and TRBJ2-3, with TRBD2 matching over 7 bases. The CDR3 length is 19 residues. Germline lookup yields CDR1 SGHNT and CDR2 YYREEE (reference sequence). V gave up 2 bases and J gave up 4 bases; unmatched junction bases: 19. The CDR3 loop is CASSFYAGSGGTPPDTQYF. The DNA of the CDR3 is TGTGCCAGCAGCTTCTACGCCGGTTCGGGGGGAACCCCACCAGATACGCAGTATTTT.

The chain uses TRBV10-1 and TRBJ2-7, with TRBD2 matching 9 bases. With V trimmed by 6 bases and J by 2 bases, 2 bases remained unmatched. The CDR3 has 13 residues. Germline V gives CDR1 WNHNN, CDR2 SYGVQD (reference sequence). The CDR3 here is CASRGLAPYEQYF. The CDR3 bases are TGCGCCAGCAGGGGACTAGCCCCCTACGAGCAGTACTTC.

This chain uses TRBV19 with TRBJ1-2, with D uncertain. Trimming left V 5 bases short and J 4 bases short, with 17 bases between. Germline loops: CDR1 LNHDA, CDR2 SQIVND (reference sequence). This CDR3 comprises 15 residues. The CDR3 protein is CASSRQLYGLYGYTF. The CDR3 DNA reads TGTGCCAGTAGTCGACAACTCTATGGGCTCTATGGCTACACCTTC.

The chain joins TRBV10-3 to TRBJ1-1, with TRBD1 matching over 8 bases. The CDR3 is made up of 14 amino acids. The V gene end was trimmed by 6 bases and the J gene end by 2 bases; junction bases not matched to a gene: 5. Germline CDR1 and CDR2: ENHRY and SYGVKD. The CDR3 spells CAIRGTGDNTEAFF. The CDR3 region has the DNA TGTGCCATCAGGGGGACAGGTGATAACACTGAAGCTTTCTTT.

The chain links TRBV3-1 (or the pseudogene TRBV3-2) to TRBJ2-7; TRBD2 aligns across 16 bases. The CDR3 sequence is 18 residues long. Germline loops: CDR1 LGHDT, CDR2 YNNKEL (reference sequence). The J segment lost 0 bases and the V segment lost 4 bases, leaving 6 bases of the junction unmatched. The CDR3 DNA sequence: TGTGCCAGCAGCCTCGGGACTAGCGGGGGGGTGAGCTCCTACGAGCAGTACTTC. This sequence encodes CASSLGTSGGVSSYEQYF.

This chain uses TRBV28 with TRBJ1-5; possible D gene TRBD1, 5 bases. V lost 8 bases and J lost 1, with 15 bases in between. The CDR3 sequence is 15 residues long. The germline V gene encodes CDR1 MDHEN and CDR2 SYDVKM. For the CDR3, the DNA is TGTGCCAGCTTCCCGATCAGGGAAAGCAATCAGCCCCAGCATTTT. This codes for CASFPIRESNQPQHF.

The CDR3 region is CASSFGTSGIDEQFF. CDR3 DNA: TGTGCCAGCAGCTTTGGGACTAGCGGGATCGATGAGCAGTTCTTC. The genes are TRBV11-3 and TRBJ2-1, with TRBD2 matching 13 bases. Trimming took 3 bases from V and 8 from J; bases not matched to a gene: 4. There are 15 residues in the CDR3. CDR1 is SGHNT and CDR2 is YENEEA in the germline V gene.

V usage is TRBV5-1 and J usage is TRBJ2-7, with 9 bases matching TRBD2. This CDR3 contains 16 residues. The J segment lost 2 bases and the V segment lost 0 bases, leaving 6 bases of the junction unmatched. Looked up from germline, CDR1 is SGHRS and CDR2 is YFSETQ. The CDR3 sequence: CASSLVSLAGTYEQYF. CDR3 nucleotides: TGCGCCAGCAGCTTGGTCAGCCTAGCGGGGACCTACGAGCAGTACTTC.

The chain has TRBV5-1 and TRBJ2-5, with D uncertain. The ends were cut back, 0 bases at V and 2 bases at J, with 8 bases in the middle. The germline CDR1 and CDR2 sequences are SGHRS and YFSETQ. CDR3 length: 14 amino acids. This CDR3 is CASSLGAQQETQYF. The CDR3 DNA is TGCGCCAGCAGCTTGGGGGCCCAGCAAGAGACCCAGTACTTC.

The V gene is TRBV5-5, the J gene TRBJ2-2; D is unresolved. CDR1 is SGHKS, CDR2 YYEKEE, per germline (reference sequence). The length of the CDR3 is 15 residues. V was pared by 3 bases and J by 0 bases, with 9 bases between. The CDR3 reads CASSWSTTNTGELFF. The CDR3 DNA is TGTGCCAGCAGCTGGAGCACTACGAACACCGGGGAGCTGTTTTTT.

The genes are TRBV2 and TRBJ1-1; D perhaps matches TRBD1 (5 bases). CDR3 length equals 18 residues. V lost 7 bases and J lost 1, with 25 bases in between. Looked up from germline, CDR1 is SNHLY and CDR2 is FYNNEI. The CDR3, as DNA: TGTGCCAGCAAGAGGTCCGCCGGGGGTCGATTGACGAACACTGAAGCTTTCTTT. Its translation is CASKRSAGGRLTNTEAFF. Full variable domain (outside the CDR3, taken from reference TRBV2 and TRBJ1-1): EPEVTQTPSHQVTQMGQEVILRCVPISNHLYFYWYRQILGQKVEFLVSFYNNEISEKSEIFDDQFSVERPDGSNFTLKIRSTKLEDSAMYFCASKRSAGGRLTNTEAFFGQGTRLTVV.